This T cell receptor beta chain was retrieved from a study of blood T cell repertoires in COVID-19. Clones were sequenced by immunoSEQ multiplex PCR, and TCRdb holds only the in-frame ones, with some missing. The sample carries fewer than 200,000 clones, under 85% recorded once. The CDR3 spans 11 residues. The V end was cut by 1 base, the J end by 7 bases, with 4 bases between. Germline V gives CDR1 MDHEN, CDR2 SYDVKM. This sequence joins TRBV28 and TRBJ2-5, with D uncertain. The sequence was collected from a woman in her sixties or seventies with COVID-19, enrolled during active disease. Sequenced input: peripheral blood. The CDR3 DNA is TGTGCCAGCAGTTTATTTCGGACCCAGTACTTC. Its protein is CASSLFRTQYF.